This T cell receptor (beta chain) was observed in a study of identical twins. TCRdb independently ran MiXCR on the 5' RACE reads; one entry per CDR3 protein. Seen here are 500,000 to 600,000 distinct CDR3 sequences, 22% observed once, and the top ten hold about 0.93%. Trimming cost V 5 bases and J 0 bases, with 8 bases left between them. CDR3 length: 14 residues. Germline V CDR1 and CDR2: SGHTA, FQGNSA. General observations from the study: Excess sharing by twins proved weaker in beta out-of-frame sequences.

Comments on this clonotype: Its antigen is unidentified.

The same data also contributed to another study, on T cells expressing NK-cell markers. According to that study: It was sorted CD3+CD56+NKG2C+, CD3+CD56+NKG2C- and CD3+CD56-NKG2C+ T cells that supplied the TCR beta repertoires. The sequencing cohort of eight donors included seven HCMV-seropositive individuals and one seronegative individual. The authors applied an anti-gamma-delta TCR antibody in several experiments, and it restricted sorting to alpha-beta TCR T cells.

The chain links TRBV7-2 to TRBJ2-1, with D perhaps matching TRBD2 (5 bases). Sequenced sample: CD4+ T cells sorted from blood. The clonotype was recovered from a woman in her late teens or twenties in good health. Here the CDR3 reads CASSNTSSYNEQFF. For the CDR3, the DNA is TGTGCCAGCAGCAACACTAGCTCCTACAATGAGCAGTTCTTC.